The 21 T cell receptor beta chains below come from one sample, sequenced in a study of blood T cell repertoires in COVID-19. The assay was immunoSEQ multiplex PCR, and TCRdb's table has in-frame clones only and misses some. Of some 180,000 clones listed, around 83% are singletons. The sample comprised PBMCs or T cells enriched from blood (not recorded which). The receptors shown here come from a man aged 40-55 years who had recovered from COVID-19.

This clone was seen a few times. The chain joins TRBV3-1 (or the pseudogene TRBV3-2) to TRBJ2-5, with 7 bases that match TRBD2. The CDR3 is made up of 16 amino acids. J gave up 3 bases and V 0 bases, and 7 bases lay outside the gene matches. Germline CDR1 reads LGHDT; CDR2 reads YNNKEL (reference sequence). This CDR3 reads CASSQDLASGEETQYF. The CDR3 DNA follows: TGTGCCAGCAGCCAAGATCTGGCTAGCGGAGAAGAGACCCAGTACTTC.

The chain carries TRBV5-1 and TRBJ1-3; TRBD1 is a possible D gene (5 bases). The CDR3 consists of 12 residues. Germline values: CDR1 SGHRS, CDR2 YFSETQ. V lost 4 bases and J lost 8, with 10 bases in between. CDR3 sequence: CASSEPGYTIYF. DNA of the CDR3: TGCGCCAGCAGCGAACCAGGGTACACCATATATTTT.

This clone appeared a single time. This CDR3 reads CASVTGGTDEKLFF. CDR3 nucleotide sequence: TGTGCCAGCGTTACAGGGGGAACGGATGAAAAACTGTTTTTT. The chain has TRBV6-5 and TRBJ1-4; 8 nucleotides match TRBD1. V dropped 8 bases and J dropped 6; count of bases not matched to a gene: 8. The CDR3 runs 14 residues. Germline V gives CDR1 MNHEY, CDR2 SVGAGI.

The chain carries TRBV5-5 and TRBJ2-7; the match to TRBD2 covers 7 bases. The length of the CDR3 is 15 residues. J was trimmed by 2 bases and V by 0 bases; bases with no gene match: 5. CDR1 and CDR2 (germline): SGHKS, YYEKEE (reference sequence). This chain's CDR3 is CASSLVSGATYEQYF. The CDR3 DNA reads TGTGCCAGCAGCTTGGTGAGCGGGGCGACCTACGAGCAGTACTTC.

The chain joins TRBV24-1 to TRBJ1-2; TRBD1 might be the D (6 bases). The ends were cut back, 5 bases at V and 6 bases at J, with 9 bases in the middle. From germline, CDR1 is KGHDR and CDR2 SFDVKD. This CDR3 has 12 residues. CDR3 sequence (DNA): TGTGCCACCAGTGCAGGGGTCGATGGCTACACCTTC. Translating gives CATSAGVDGYTF.

The rearrangement joins TRBV6-4 to TRBJ2-2; 11 bases align to TRBD1. The V gene's germline CDR1 is MRHNA and CDR2 SNTAGT. V dropped 6 bases and J dropped 4; count of bases not matched to a gene: 1. This CDR3 comprises 14 residues. The CDR3 region is CASRGTGGTGELFF. The DNA of the CDR3 is TGTGCCAGCAGAGGGACAGGGGGCACCGGGGAGCTGTTTTTT.

This clone was counted a single time. The chain links TRBV19 to TRBJ1-1; 8 bases align to TRBD1. The CDR3 extends over 14 amino acids. Germline CDR1 is LNHDA and CDR2 is SQIVND (reference sequence). V gave up 5 bases and J gave up 6 bases; unmatched junction bases: 8. CDR3 nucleotide sequence: TGTGCCAGTAGTCCCCTGGGACAGGCCCCTGAAGCTTTCTTT. Translating gives CASSPLGQAPEAFF.

The chain has TRBV18 and TRBJ2-1; D may be TRBD2 (5 bases). Germline V lookup: CDR1 KGHSH, CDR2 LQKENI. Trimming pared 4 bases from V and 3 bases from J, leaving 13 bases between. The CDR3 contains 15 residues. The CDR3 nucleotides read TGTGCCAGCTCACAGGACTCTTCCCTCTACAATGAGCAGTTCTTC. This codes for CASSQDSSLYNEQFF.

This clone was seen just once. The rearrangement joins TRBV25-1 to TRBJ2-7, with 10 nucleotides matching TRBD1. From germline, CDR1 is MGHDK and CDR2 SYGVNS. This CDR3 spans 15 amino acids. Unmatched junction bases numbered 8, after V lost 4 bases and J lost 5 bases. CDR3 amino acids: CASSARDRGRHEQYF. The DNA of the CDR3 is TGTGCCAGCAGTGCCCGGGACAGGGGTCGGCACGAGCAGTACTTC.

The gene calls are TRBV2 and TRBJ1-1, with a possible D match to TRBD1 (5 bases). The length of the CDR3 is 14 residues. Germline V gives CDR1 SNHLY, CDR2 FYNNEI. V was cut by 7 bases and J by 0 bases, with 12 bases left in between. The CDR3 nucleotides are TGTGCCAGCATGGAGACAGATTTGAACACTGAAGCTTTCTTT. Translating it yields CASMETDLNTEAFF. Using reference TRBV2 and TRBJ1-1 for the parts outside the CDR3, the full variable domain is EPEVTQTPSHQVTQMGQEVILRCVPISNHLYFYWYRQILGQKVEFLVSFYNNEISEKSEIFDDQFSVERPDGSNFTLKIRSTKLEDSAMYFCASMETDLNTEAFFGQGTRLTVV.

The rearrangement links TRBV24-1 to TRBJ1-2; D remains ambiguous. Germline CDR1 reads KGHDR; CDR2 reads SFDVKD. The CDR3 length is 14 residues. V was trimmed by 0 bases and J by 8 bases, leaving 12 bases between them. The CDR3 region has the DNA TGTGCCACCAGTGATTTGCTGGCACAGTTAGGCTACACCTTC. Protein sequence: CATSDLLAQLGYTF.

A few counts support this clone. The rearrangement joins TRBV9 to TRBJ1-2; the D gene is possibly TRBD1 (6 bases). The CDR3 has 13 residues. Trimming stripped 4 bases from V and 8 bases from J, with 15 bases between. The V gene's germline CDR1 is SGDLS and CDR2 YYNGEE. The CDR3 DNA reads TGTGCCAGCAGCATCGTTACGGGGGGCGGCTACACCTTC. Its translation: CASSIVTGGGYTF.

The chain couples TRBV12-5 to TRBJ2-7, with D perhaps matching TRBD2 (5 bases). Germline CDR1 and CDR2: LGHNT and FRNRAP. The length of the CDR3 is 12 residues. V gave up 5 bases and J gave up 2 bases, with 7 bases separating them. DNA for the CDR3: TGTGCTAGTGGTATCGGGACCTACGAGCAGTACTTC. Its protein is CASGIGTYEQYF.

This clone has only one observation. The rearrangement links TRBV5-1 to TRBJ2-7; 11 bases align to TRBD2. CDR3 size: 15 residues. Germline-derived CDR1 and CDR2 are SGHRS and YFSETQ. V lost 7 bases, J lost 3 bases, and 9 bases stayed unmatched. The CDR3 loop reads CASSPLAGGHYEQYF. The CDR3 DNA sequence: TGCGCCAGCTCCCCCCTAGCGGGGGGACACTACGAGCAGTACTTC.

The gene calls are TRBV4-2 and TRBJ2-2, with 12 bases that match TRBD2. V shed 2 bases, J shed 7 bases, and the junction held 11 bases outside the gene matches. The CDR3 sequence is 18 residues long. Germline assignment: CDR1 LGHNA and CDR2 YNFKEQ. The CDR3 sequence is CASSQLRTSGAPDGELFF. The CDR3, as DNA: TGTGCCAGCAGCCAACTCCGGACTAGCGGGGCCCCAGACGGGGAGCTGTTTTTT.

The J gene is TRBJ2-2, the V gene TRBV28; 8 nucleotides align to TRBD1. V lost 0 bases and J lost 3; bases outside the gene matches: 6. CDR1 and CDR2 (germline): MDHEN, SYDVKM. This CDR3 contains 17 residues. This CDR3 is CASSLWIGTGYTGELFF. The CDR3 DNA reads as TGTGCCAGCAGTTTATGGATCGGGACAGGTTACACCGGGGAGCTGTTTTTT. Combining the CDR3 with reference TRBV28 and TRBJ2-2 gives the whole variable domain DVKVTQSSRYLVKRTGEKVFLECVQDMDHENMFWYRQDPGLGLRLIYFSYDVKMKEKGDIPEGYSVSREKKERFSLILESASTNQTSMYLCASSLWIGTGYTGELFFGEGSRLTVL.

The chain recombines TRBV11-3 with TRBJ2-2; D call uncertain. Germline-derived CDR1 and CDR2 are SGHNT and YENEEA. The length of the CDR3 is 13 residues. Trimming removed 1 base from V and 5 bases from J, with 5 bases in between. CDR3 residues: CASSLAQTGELFF. The CDR3 bases are TGTGCCAGCAGCTTAGCCCAGACCGGGGAGCTGTTTTTT. The full variable domain, completed using reference TRBV11-3 and TRBJ2-2, is EAGVVQSPRYKIIEKKQPVAFWCNPISGHNTLYWYLQNLGQGPELLIRYENEEAVDDSQLPKDRFSAERLKGVDSTLKIQPAELGDSAVYLCASSLAQTGELFFGEGSRLTVL.

This chain uses TRBV5-6 with TRBJ1-2; 9 bases line up with TRBD1. Losses at the gene ends were 2 bases for V and 7 bases for J; bases not matched to a gene: 9. The CDR3 has 15 amino acids. Germline-derived CDR1 and CDR2 are SGHDT and YYEEEE. CDR3 DNA sequence: TGTGCCAGCAGCTTCTGGTCCGGGACAGGGACTGGCTACACCTTC. The encoded protein is CASSFWSGTGTGYTF.

The chain carries TRBV6-5 and TRBJ2-7; TRBD2 aligns across 8 bases. The J segment lost 3 bases and the V segment lost 6 bases, leaving 10 bases of the junction unmatched. Germline V CDR1 and CDR2: MNHEY, SVGAGI. This CDR3 region has 15 residues. The CDR3 bases are TGTGCCAGCAGCTCCACGGGAGGGGCGGACTACGAGCAGTACTTC. It codes for CASSSTGGADYEQYF.

The table lists this clone with a few counts. J is TRBJ1-1 and V is TRBV19, with 8 bases identical to TRBD1. The CDR3 covers 11 residues. V lost 7 bases, J lost 11 bases, and 6 bases stayed unmatched. Per germline, CDR1 LNHDA and CDR2 SQIVND (reference sequence). CDR3 in amino acids: CASTGTGLAFF. The CDR3 DNA sequence: TGTGCCAGTACCGGGACAGGCTTGGCTTTCTTT.

The chain uses TRBV6-5 and TRBJ1-2, with 9 bases lining up with TRBD1. The CDR3 loop spans 15 amino acids. Germline-derived CDR1 and CDR2 are MNHEY and SVGAGI. The ends lost 5 bases at V and 8 bases at J; junction bases unmatched: 12. The CDR3 loop is CASSRGLGQGGGYTF. The CDR3 DNA sequence: TGTGCCAGCAGTCGCGGATTGGGACAGGGAGGAGGCTACACCTTC.